This passage covers 8 T cell receptor beta chains from one sample sequenced in a study of shared clonotypes between healthy human individuals. The assay was immunoSEQ multiplex PCR, and TCRdb's table has in-frame clones only and misses some. The data contain more than 1.2 million clones, 98% of them singletons. The source material was naive CD4+ T cells sorted from blood. As to subset: CD45RA+ positively selected. Every receptor here comes from a man aged 30 to 45 in good health.

V and J are TRBV2 and TRBJ2-3; 9 bases line up with TRBD2. The CDR3 is 14 residues long. The germline V gene has CDR1 SNHLY and CDR2 FYNNEI. J was trimmed by 5 bases and V by 4 bases; bases with no gene match: 4. For the CDR3, the DNA is TGTGCCAGCAGTGCGACTAGCGGATTAGATACGCAGTATTTT. It codes for CASSATSGLDTQYF.

CDR3 in DNA: TGTGCCAGCAGTGAAGGACAGGGATTATACACTGAAGCTTTCTTT. Protein product: CASSEGQGLYTEAFF. V is TRBV2 and J is TRBJ1-1, with 7 bases lining up with TRBD1. The V and J ends lost 1 base and 3 bases, in that order; junction bases with no gene match: 5. CDR3 size: 15 residues. Germline CDR1 and CDR2: SNHLY and FYNNEI.

The chain has TRBV30 and TRBJ1-3; D gene unclear. The CDR3 is 13 residues long. The V gene lost 2 bases and the J gene lost 0 bases, with 5 bases spanning the gap. From germline, CDR1 is GTSNPN and CDR2 SVGIG (reference sequence). CDR3 sequence: CAWSQPSGNTIYF. The CDR3 region has the DNA TGTGCCTGGAGTCAGCCCTCTGGAAACACCATATATTTT.

The V and J genes are TRBV7-2 and TRBJ1-2; no firm D call. The germline gives CDR1 SGHTA, CDR2 FQGNSA. The CDR3 sequence is 16 residues long. The V end lost 6 bases, the J end lost 0 bases, and 17 bases lay between the germline ends. The CDR3 sequence is CASRPLQDLTNYGYTF. The CDR3 DNA follows: TGTGCCAGCAGACCTCTCCAGGACTTGACTAACTATGGCTACACCTTC.

The rearrangement joins TRBV19 to TRBJ1-2, with D uncertain. Trimming stripped 4 bases from V and 7 bases from J, with 10 bases between. The CDR3 has 12 residues. Germline assignment: CDR1 LNHDA and CDR2 SQIVND (reference sequence). CDR3 DNA sequence: TGTGCCAGTAGTAGCGGACCGGGTGGCTACACCTTC. This translates into CASSSGPGGYTF.

V and J are TRBV11-2 and TRBJ2-7; TRBD2 is a possible D gene (7 bases). Per the germline V gene, CDR1 is SGHAT and CDR2 is FQNNGV. Between the trimmed V and J ends, which lost 1 base and 1 base, there was a span of 14 bases. The CDR3 is made up of 16 amino acids. The chain's CDR3 is CASSLGGGHASYEQYF. The CDR3 DNA is TGTGCCAGCAGCTTAGGGGGGGGCCATGCATCCTACGAGCAGTACTTC.

This sequence joins TRBV6-4 and TRBJ2-5; TRBD1 matches 8 bases. V dropped 4 bases and J dropped 4; count of bases not matched to a gene: 8. Germline lookup yields CDR1 MRHNA and CDR2 SNTAGT. CDR3 length: 15 residues. The CDR3 bases are TGTGCCAGCAGTGCGACCGGACAGGGTGGAGAGACCCAGTACTTC. Translated, it gives CASSATGQGGETQYF.

This chain links TRBV19 with TRBJ2-1, with D possibly matching TRBD2 (6 bases). V lost 3 bases to trimming and J lost 9 bases, with 9 bases between them. The germline gives CDR1 LNHDA, CDR2 SQIVND (reference sequence). This CDR3 comprises 12 residues. The CDR3, as DNA: TGTGCCAGTAGTATCGGGAGCAGTGAGCAGTTCTTC. This translates into CASSIGSSEQFF.